This entry is about one T cell receptor (beta chain). Its antigen is currently not known. Qualities for individual bases were not recorded, and no much larger clone is one base off. What the time point label conveys for this sample: cycle 4 day 1 (C4D1), after 5 to 7 weeks of nivolumab. Every trial patient had relapsed after autologous stem cell transplantation, and cohorts A, B and C differed in prior brentuximab vedotin exposure. The trial cohort was composed of roughly 60 patients with relapsed/refractory classical Hodgkin lymphoma, for whom complete response, partial response or progressive disease was recorded as best overall response. In the multi-cohort phase II CheckMate 205 trial, trial patients received single-agent nivolumab. An independent review committee assessed best overall response by applying the 2007 International Working Group response criteria. Trial PBMCs were collected immediately before nivolumab initiation (C1D1) and during therapy at cycle 2 day 1 and cycle 4 day 1. After peripheral blood was drawn into 8 mL Vacutainer Cell Preparation Tubes, PBMCs were isolated by centrifugation and then cryopreserved.

The Qiagen DNeasy kit was used to extract genomic DNA both from unsorted PBMCs and from the negatively selected CD4+ and CD8+ fractions. TCR beta CDR3 regions were subjected to amplification by immunoSEQ multiplex PCR with primers that anneal to V and J segments. A synthetic immune receptor repertoire was used to minimize amplification bias, and any remaining bias was removed computationally after sequencing. In the original analysis: Repertoire diversity was quantified as the Shannon entropy index using custom Python scripts. Unsorted, CD4+ and CD8+ repertoires were analyzed separately, except for combined analyses in which CD4+ and CD8+ sequences were merged in silico. Clonal expansion was defined as a frequency increase of at least 2-fold after treatment compared with C1D1, and clones undetected at baseline were assigned a pseudocount of 0.5. Singleton clones were defined as clones with 0 or 1 copy at C1D1, and non-singleton clones were defined as clones with 2 or more copies. Clones expanded in unsorted samples were annotated as CD4+, CD8+ or unknown by matching protein sequences in sorted samples from the same patient. Wilcoxon tests on paired samples were used to test diversity changes from C1D1 to C4D1. TCRdb retrieved this table from immuneACCESS and kept in-frame rearrangements only. Not all clones are present; in checked studies, unresolved V genes account for under half, and no reason is known for the remainder. D and trimming were read from the DNA, whereas the V and J calls and clone size are those reported in that table. This sample lists about 20,000 clones; roughly 80% were detected once. The ten most abundant clones make up roughly 7% of the sample.

The data were obtained in a study of PD-1 blockade in classical Hodgkin lymphoma (dated by TCRdb to about 2020). About the full investigation: Nivolumab dosing was 3 mg/kg intravenously every 2 weeks, continuing until either disease progression or unacceptable toxicity. The study used CyTOF and TCR beta sequencing to define a peripheral blood immune signature of response to PD-1 blockade in classical Hodgkin lymphoma. Overall study outcomes, separate from this receptor: Trial patients achieving complete response had baseline diversity similar to newly diagnosed patients, whereas partial responders and progressors had significantly lower diversity. Baseline TCR diversity was reported to be lower in newly diagnosed patients than in healthy donors and to be lower still in relapsed/refractory patients. The study was restricted to a single clinical trial cohort, and the causes of repertoire differences, possibly disease activity or prior therapy, were left undefined. By C4D1, a significant rise was seen in CD4+ TCR diversity but not in CD8+ TCR diversity (p=0.0027 vs p=0.16), and the rise was most apparent among complete responders (p=0.02). Diversity was lower in patients who began nivolumab less than 1 year after ASCT, so these patients were left out of later analyses to avoid confounding by immune reconstitution.

This TCR derives from a human donor with classical Hodgkin lymphoma. The sample was peripheral blood mononuclear cells (PBMCs), taken before the fourth cycle of nivolumab.

The DNA sequence is given as TGTGCCAGCTCACCGTGGGACATCCAGGAGGGCTACACCTTC. This translates into CASSPWDIQEGYTF. The sequence joins TRBV18 to TRBJ1-2; the D region possibly corresponds to TRBD1 (6 bases align). Via the germline V gene, CDR1 is KGHSH and CDR2 LQKENI. Trimming removed 3 bases from V and 8 bases from J, leaving 16 bases between the germline ends. The CDR3 sequence holds 14 residues, the cysteine and phenylalanine included. The CDR3 DNA has 42 bases and is translated from base 1.